The 14 T cell receptor beta chains in this list originate from one sample, sequenced in a study of lymphopenia after photon versus proton radiotherapy. Assay used: immunoSEQ multiplex PCR; TCRdb lists only in-frame clones, some missing. The table records approximately 150,000 clones, approximately 86% of them present only once. Sequencing was performed on peripheral blood, taken from a patient treated with photon-based radiotherapy. These receptors originate from a man between 50 and 59 years old with gastric cancer.

This rearrangement joins TRBV5-8 to TRBJ2-7; 7 bases agree with TRBD2. Germline V CDR1 and CDR2: SGHTS, YDEGEE. This CDR3 has 16 amino acids. V dropped 4 bases and J dropped 2; count of bases not matched to a gene: 12. This chain's CDR3 is CASSVGGGGRAYEQYF. The CDR3, as DNA: TGTGCCAGCAGCGTCGGCGGTGGCGGGAGAGCCTACGAGCAGTACTTC.

The CDR3 reads CASSRSGTPYEQYF. CDR3 DNA: TGTGCCAGCAGCCGCAGCGGGACCCCCTACGAGCAGTACTTC. This chain joins TRBV7-2 and TRBJ2-7; 7 nucleotides line up with TRBD2. This CDR3 has 14 amino acids. J gave up 2 bases and V 5 bases, and 6 bases lay outside the gene matches. Germline V lookup: CDR1 SGHTA, CDR2 FQGNSA. The whole variable domain, remainder taken from reference TRBV7-2 and TRBJ2-7, is GAGVSQSPSNKVTEKGKDVELRCDPISGHTALYWYRQSLGQGLEFLIYFQGNSAPDKSGLPSDRFSAERTGGSVSTLTIQRTQQEDSAVYLCASSRSGTPYEQYFGPGTRLTVT.

The rearrangement uses TRBV19 and TRBJ1-5, with 10 bases lining up with TRBD1. V was pared by 4 bases and J by 3 bases, with 9 bases of the junction left unmatched. The CDR3 runs 17 residues. Germline CDR1 LNHDA, CDR2 SQIVND (reference sequence). The DNA for the CDR3 is TGTGCCAGTAGTACCGGTAGGGGGACAGGGGACAATCAGCCCCAGCATTTT. Protein product: CASSTGRGTGDNQPQHF.

This rearrangement joins TRBV5-1 to TRBJ2-5, with D unresolved. Trimming left V 2 bases short and J 3 bases short, with 2 bases between. The CDR3 spans 11 residues. Germline V CDR1 and CDR2: SGHRS, YFSETQ. The CDR3 is CASSFKETQYF. The CDR3 bases are TGCGCCAGCAGCTTCAAAGAGACCCAGTACTTC. Filled out from reference TRBV5-1 and TRBJ2-5, the complete variable domain reads KAGVTQTPRYLIKTRGQQVTLSCSPISGHRSVSWYQQTPGQGLQFLFEYFSETQRNKGNFPGRFSGRQFSNSRSEMNVSTLELGDSALYLCASSFKETQYFGPGTRLLVL.

The rearrangement joins TRBV7-2 to TRBJ2-1; 8 nucleotides match TRBD2. Germline assignment: CDR1 SGHTA and CDR2 FQGNSA. Trimming took 1 base from V and 2 from J; bases not matched to a gene: 4. The CDR3 is 16 amino acids. The DNA of the CDR3 is TGTGCCAGCAGCTTAGTATTTAGCGGGGCCTACAATGAGCAGTTCTTC. Amino acids: CASSLVFSGAYNEQFF.

The rearrangement links TRBV2 to TRBJ2-7; 7 nucleotides agree with TRBD2. Looked up from germline, CDR1 is SNHLY and CDR2 is FYNNEI. CDR3 length: 12 amino acids. The V segment lost 8 bases and the J segment 3 bases; nucleotides outside the gene matches: 4. The CDR3: CASSTSLYEQYF. CDR3 in DNA: TGTGCCAGCTCGACTAGCCTCTACGAGCAGTACTTC.

This chain uses TRBV30 with TRBJ1-1; 9 nucleotides match TRBD1. V shed 3 bases, J shed 7 bases, and the junction held 0 bases outside the gene matches. The length of the CDR3 is 11 residues. From germline, CDR1 is GTSNPN and CDR2 SVGIG (reference sequence). CDR3 region: CAWRDRGEAFF. For the CDR3, the DNA is TGTGCCTGGAGGGACAGGGGTGAAGCTTTCTTT.

V gene TRBV7-6 combines with J gene TRBJ2-2, with 9 bases identical to TRBD2. J was trimmed by 5 bases and V by 4 bases; bases with no gene match: 8. Looked up from germline, CDR1 is SGHVS and CDR2 is FNYEAQ. CDR3 length: 16 residues. The CDR3 region has the DNA TGTGCCAGCAGCTCCACTGGGACTAGCCGGACCGGGGAGCTGTTTTTT. Its protein product is CASSSTGTSRTGELFF.

As for this clone: This sequence may be a read error, since a much larger clone differs from it by one base. The V call is TRBV7-9, the J call TRBJ1-2; unclear D gene. Germline CDR1 and CDR2: SEHNR and FQNEAQ (reference sequence). V lost 2 bases, J lost 6 bases, and 7 bases lay in between. The CDR3 is 12 amino acids. CDR3 DNA: TGTGCCAGCAGCTTACAGGCCCATGGCTACACCTTC. Residues: CASSLQAHGYTF.

The chain links TRBV29-1 to TRBJ2-1; D remains unclear. Germline loops: CDR1 SQVTM, CDR2 ANQGSEA. The CDR3 is 14 amino acids. V lost 4 bases, J lost 3 bases, and 13 bases lay in between. This CDR3 reads CSVARLDLYNEQFF. CDR3 coding DNA: TGCAGCGTTGCCCGGCTAGACCTCTACAATGAGCAGTTCTTC.

V and J are TRBV7-9 and TRBJ2-1, with D unresolved. Trimming pared 5 bases from V and 5 bases from J, leaving 25 bases between. This CDR3 has 18 amino acids. Germline values: CDR1 SEHNR, CDR2 FQNEAQ (reference sequence). CDR3 sequence (DNA): TGTGCCAGCAGCAGAGAGATCCAGTACGCCCGCAACAACAATGAGCAGTTCTTC. As protein: CASSREIQYARNNNEQFF. Full variable domain (remainder filled in from reference TRBV7-9 and TRBJ2-1): DTGVSQNPRHKITKRGQNVTFRCDPISEHNRLYWYRQTLGQGPEFLTYFQNEAQLEKSRLLSDRFSAERPKGSFSTLEIQRTEQGDSAMYLCASSREIQYARNNNEQFFGPGTRLTVL.

V and J are TRBV30 and TRBJ1-2; no clear D gene. The V end lost 3 bases, the J end lost 4 bases, and 12 bases lay between the germline ends. CDR1 is GTSNPN and CDR2 is SVGIG in the germline V gene (reference sequence). The CDR3 is made up of 13 amino acids. In nucleotides, the CDR3 is TGTGCCTGGAGCCCGAGACGGTCCTATGGCTACACCTTC. It specifies CAWSPRRSYGYTF.

The chain has TRBV5-6 and TRBJ1-2, with 11 bases that match TRBD1. The CDR3 has 15 amino acids. Germline CDR1 reads SGHDT; CDR2 reads YYEEEE. V lost 3 bases to trimming and J lost 3 bases; unmatched junction nucleotides: 4. The CDR3 region is CASSWWTGGDYGYTF. The CDR3 region has the DNA TGTGCCAGCAGCTGGTGGACAGGGGGCGACTATGGCTACACCTTC.

The chain carries TRBV4-3 and TRBJ1-4; D unresolved. CDR1 is LGHNA and CDR2 is YSLEER in the germline V gene. Trimming left V 5 bases short and J 4 bases short, with 8 bases between. This CDR3 has 13 residues. CDR3 amino acids: CASSGRNNEKLFF. Here the CDR3 DNA reads TGCGCCAGCAGCGGCCGGAATAATGAAAAACTGTTTTTT.